This T cell receptor beta chain was documented in a study of shared clonotypes between healthy human individuals. Subsets obtained from CD4+ cells comprised CD45RA+ naive and CD45RA-negative memory cells. At deep level, the assay was performed. Generated by immunoSEQ multiplex PCR, the TCRdb table keeps only in-frame clones and is missing some. The sample holds 2 million to 3 million clones, 80% to 95% seen once. The length of the CDR3 is 14 residues. From germline, CDR1 is LNHDA and CDR2 SQIVND (reference sequence). V was trimmed by 5 bases and J by 0 bases, leaving 11 bases between them. The material sequenced was naive CD4+ T cells from PBMCs. The sample's subset: CD45RA+ positively selected. The sequence was collected from a man younger than 35 in good health. Some clones in this sample may be carry-over from other donors' samples. The V and J genes are TRBV19 and TRBJ2-7; no clear D. CDR3 loop: CASSPERHSYEQYF. The CDR3 DNA follows: TGTGCCAGTAGTCCCGAACGACACTCCTACGAGCAGTACTTC.